The T cell receptor (beta chain) described here comes from a study of naive CD8 T cells in extremely preterm neonates. General observations from the study: Relative to older groups, preterm infants had shorter, less trimmed CDR3s with fewer N additions.

Generated by immunoSEQ multiplex PCR, the TCRdb table keeps only in-frame clones and is missing some. The data hold about 23,000 clones, with about nine tenths observed a single time. Preterm samples came from extremely preterm deliveries at 23-27 weeks. This clone was seen a handful of times. The antigen is unknown. The germline V gene encodes CDR1 SGHDT and CDR2 YYEEEE. This CDR3 is built from 14 residues. With 4 bases clipped from V and 2 bases from J, the junction kept 2 bases outside the gene matches. What was sequenced was naive CD8+ T cells from cord blood. This sequence joins TRBV5-6 and TRBJ1-5; 8 bases line up with TRBD1. The origin of this receptor is a boy who was born preterm. The CDR3 DNA sequence: TGTGCCAGCAGCCCGGGACAGGGCAATCAGCCCCAGCATTTT. Translating gives CASSPGQGNQPQHF.